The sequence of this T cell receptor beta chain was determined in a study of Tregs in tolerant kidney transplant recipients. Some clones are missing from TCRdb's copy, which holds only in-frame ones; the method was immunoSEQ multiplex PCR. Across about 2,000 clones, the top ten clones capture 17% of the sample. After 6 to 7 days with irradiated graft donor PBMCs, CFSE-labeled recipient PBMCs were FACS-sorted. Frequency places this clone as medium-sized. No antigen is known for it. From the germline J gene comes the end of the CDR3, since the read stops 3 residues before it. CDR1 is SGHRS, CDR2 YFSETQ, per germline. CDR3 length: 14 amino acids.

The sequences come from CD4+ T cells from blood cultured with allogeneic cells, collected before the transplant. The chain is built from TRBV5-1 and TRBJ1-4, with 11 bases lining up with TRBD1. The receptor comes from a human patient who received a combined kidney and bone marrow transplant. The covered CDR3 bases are TGCGCCAGCAGCTTGGTTGGACAGGGGGCCGCA. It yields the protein CASSLVGQGAA. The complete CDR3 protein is CASSLVGQGAALFF.